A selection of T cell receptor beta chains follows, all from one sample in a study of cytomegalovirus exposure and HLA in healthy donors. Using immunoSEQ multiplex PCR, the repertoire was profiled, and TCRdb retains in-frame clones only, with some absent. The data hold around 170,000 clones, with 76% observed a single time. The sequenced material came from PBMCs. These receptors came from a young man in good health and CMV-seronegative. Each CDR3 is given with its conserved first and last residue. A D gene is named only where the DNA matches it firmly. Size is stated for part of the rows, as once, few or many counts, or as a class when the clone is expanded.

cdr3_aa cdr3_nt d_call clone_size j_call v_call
CSAGTGTTF TGCAGTGCCGGGACAGGGACTACCTTC TRBD1 NA TRBJ1-2 TRBV20-1
CASSVGTGGDTQYF TGTGCCAGCAGCGTTGGGACAGGGGGAGATACGCAGTATTTT TRBD1 NA TRBJ2-3 TRBV9
CASSLVAGDLNEQFF TGTGCCAGCAGCTTAGTTGCGGGCGATTTAAATGAGCAGTTCTTC NA NA TRBJ2-1 TRBV7-2
CASSLGGFAGGEETQYF TGTGCCAGCAGCTTGGGAGGTTTCGCGGGCGGGGAAGAGACCCAGTACTTC NA NA TRBJ2-5 TRBV5-4
CASSVGLAGETQYF TGTGCCAGCAGCGTAGGGCTAGCGGGAGAGACCCAGTACTTC TRBD2 NA TRBJ2-5 TRBV9
CASSSNPSGAKETQYF TGTGCCAGCAGCTCAAACCCAAGCGGGGCGAAAGAGACCCAGTACTTC TRBD2 NA TRBJ2-5 TRBV28
CASSSTGNTGELFF TGCGCCAGCAGCTCGACAGGGAACACCGGGGAGCTGTTTTTT NA NA TRBJ2-2 TRBV5-1
CASSVVGSETQYF TGTGCCAGCAGCGTAGTCGGGTCTGAGACCCAGTACTTC NA NA TRBJ2-5 TRBV9
CASSAPGLANEQFF TGTGCCAGCAGCGCGCCGGGACTAGCGAATGAGCAGTTCTTC TRBD2 NA TRBJ2-1 TRBV9
CAGRRDYGYTF TGTGCCGGGAGAAGAGACTATGGCTACACCTTC NA few TRBJ1-2 TRBV5-8
CASSRAYEVLSGTGELFF TGTGCCAGCTCCCGAGCCTACGAGGTCCTAAGTGGCACCGGGGAGCTGTTTTTT NA NA TRBJ2-2 TRBV19
CASSPGTAGGFYGYTF TGTGCCAGCAGCCCCGGGACAGCGGGGGGGTTCTATGGCTACACCTTC TRBD1 NA TRBJ1-2 TRBV7-2
CASSAPRGLAGERRYF TGTGCCAGCAGTGCCCCGAGGGGACTAGCGGGGGAAAGACGGTACTTC TRBD2 NA TRBJ2-7 TRBV6-1
CASSLGENTEAFF TGTGCCAGCAGCTTAGGCGAGAACACTGAAGCTTTCTTT NA NA TRBJ1-1 TRBV11-2
CASSQGGIRDQPQHF TGTGCCAGCAGCCAAGGGGGCATTAGGGATCAGCCCCAGCATTTT TRBD1 once TRBJ1-5 TRBV5-4
CASSLGSRRGVNSPLHF TGTGCCAGCAGCCTCGGGAGCCGTAGAGGGGTAAATTCACCCCTCCACTTT NA once TRBJ1-6 TRBV5-4
CAWREGGEYGYTF TGTGCCTGGAGAGAGGGAGGGGAGTATGGCTACACCTTC NA NA TRBJ1-2 TRBV30
CASSPSPGVAGPGGADTQYF TGTGCCAGCAGTCCCTCCCCCGGGGTAGCGGGGCCCGGGGGGGCAGATACGCAGTATTTT TRBD2 NA TRBJ2-3 TRBV28
CASSLGNTYPNTGELFF TGTGCCAGCAGCTTAGGAAACACATACCCGAACACCGGGGAGCTGTTTTTT NA few TRBJ2-2 TRBV11-3
CAISGSGRASGELFF TGTGCCATCAGTGGTAGCGGGAGGGCCTCCGGGGAGCTGTTTTTT TRBD2 NA TRBJ2-2 TRBV10-3
CASLRGPEEKLFF TGTGCCAGCCTCAGGGGGCCGGAGGAAAAACTGTTTTTT TRBD1 few TRBJ1-4 TRBV2
CASSSGTGVGDTEAFF TGTGCCAGCAGTTCGGGGACAGGGGTAGGGGATACTGAAGCTTTCTTT TRBD1 NA TRBJ1-1 TRBV6-5
CASSPTSDRRYEQYF TGTGCCAGCTCACCAACTAGCGACCGCCGCTACGAGCAGTACTTC TRBD2 NA TRBJ2-7 TRBV18
CASSGGTARNTIYF TGTGCCAGCAGCGGGGGGACAGCACGAAACACCATATATTTT TRBD1 NA TRBJ1-3 TRBV5-4
CARQGEAFF TGTGCCAGACAGGGGGAAGCTTTCTTT TRBD1 NA TRBJ1-1 TRBV2
CASSLGGGYQETQYF TGTGCCAGCAGCTTAGGTGGCGGGTACCAAGAGACCCAGTACTTC NA NA TRBJ2-5 TRBV7-2
CASSTYTGADTQYF TGCGCCAGCAGCACCTACACAGGGGCAGATACGCAGTATTTT TRBD1 NA TRBJ2-3 TRBV5-1
CACLGGGWEPTEAFF TGTGCCTGCCTAGGTGGGGGCTGGGAGCCCACTGAAGCTTTCTTT NA once TRBJ1-1 TRBV30
CASSQEYSGGVPYEQYF TGCGCCAGCAGCCAAGAATACAGCGGAGGGGTCCCCTACGAGCAGTACTTC NA NA TRBJ2-7 TRBV4-1
CASSVEGGVSTDTQYF TGTGCCAGCAGCGTAGAAGGCGGGGTTAGCACAGATACGCAGTATTTT NA few TRBJ2-3 TRBV9
CASSKGAGELFF TGTGCCAGCAGCAAGGGGGCCGGGGAGCTGTTTTTT NA few TRBJ2-2 TRBV5-4
CAWSDWGGETQYF TGTGCCTGGAGTGATTGGGGCGGAGAGACCCAGTACTTC NA NA TRBJ2-5 TRBV30
CASSWRPGTGEFEQYF TGCGCCAGCAGCTGGAGACCCGGGACAGGGGAATTCGAGCAGTACTTC TRBD1 NA TRBJ2-7 TRBV5-1
CASSPRQGTYEQYF TGTGCCAGCAGTCCCAGACAAGGTACCTACGAGCAGTACTTC NA few TRBJ2-7 TRBV6-6
CASSPRRPSAEAFF TGTGCCAGCAGCCCCCGGCGGCCCTCCGCTGAAGCTTTCTTT NA once TRBJ1-1 TRBV28
CASRRDRGSNQPQHF TGTGCCAGCAGACGGGACAGGGGTAGCAATCAGCCCCAGCATTTT TRBD1 NA TRBJ1-5 TRBV28
CASSLARPSGDTQYF TGTGCCAGCAGTTTGGCCAGGCCGAGCGGAGATACGCAGTATTTT NA NA TRBJ2-3 TRBV28
CASERGYEQYF TGTGCCAGCGAAAGGGGCTACGAGCAGTACTTC NA NA TRBJ2-7 TRBV28
CAASPSEKLFF TGTGCCGCATCTCCCAGTGAAAAACTGTTTTTT NA few TRBJ1-4 TRBV30
CASSLTGVSGTEAFF TGTGCCAGCAGCTTAACAGGGGTTTCGGGCACTGAAGCTTTCTTT NA NA TRBJ1-1 TRBV7-3
CASSVSGRTTSSETQYF TGTGCCAGCAGCGTTTCAGGACGGACGACTAGCTCCGAGACCCAGTACTTC TRBD2 NA TRBJ2-5 TRBV5-6
CAWSVGHPSYEQYF TGTGCCTGGAGTGTAGGACACCCCTCCTACGAGCAGTACTTC NA NA TRBJ2-7 TRBV30
CASSRQGEKLFF TGTGCCAGCAGCAGACAGGGGGAAAAACTGTTTTTT TRBD1 NA TRBJ1-4 TRBV5-4
CASSRRDRVNTEAFF TGTGCCAGCAGTCGCCGGGACAGGGTGAACACTGAAGCTTTCTTT TRBD1 NA TRBJ1-1 TRBV27
CATSRGGVGGLPDTQYF TGTGCCACCAGCAGGGGGGGGGTAGGCGGGCTGCCAGATACGCAGTATTTT TRBD2 few TRBJ2-3 TRBV15
CSVARGNEQYF TGCAGCGTGGCCAGGGGGAACGAGCAGTACTTC TRBD1 once TRBJ2-7 TRBV29-1
CASSLEGAQIVTQHF TGTGCCAGCAGTTTAGAGGGGGCCCAAATCGTGACCCAGCATTTT TRBD1 once TRBJ1-5 TRBV28
CASSQGDYTDTQYF TGCGCCAGCAGCCAAGGCGACTACACAGATACGCAGTATTTT NA NA TRBJ2-3 TRBV4-1
CAPLKRVNEQYF TGTGCACCCCTAAAACGGGTCAACGAGCAGTACTTC NA NA TRBJ2-7 TRBV30
CSSLGGAGELFF TGTTCCAGTTTGGGGGGGGCCGGGGAGCTGTTTTTT TRBD2 once TRBJ2-2 TRBV7-9
CASRTSGGKETQYF TGTGCCAGTAGGACTAGCGGGGGGAAAGAGACCCAGTACTTC TRBD2 NA TRBJ2-5 TRBV19
CATSTRQGAGVGRETQYF TGTGCCACCAGCACAAGACAGGGGGCGGGGGTTGGACGGGAGACCCAGTACTTC TRBD1 NA TRBJ2-5 TRBV15
CAWGRDRVTEQYF TGTGCCTGGGGCCGGGACAGGGTAACCGAGCAGTACTTC TRBD1 NA TRBJ2-7 TRBV30
CASSSGDIDYEQYF TGTGCCAGCAGCTCGGGAGACATAGACTACGAGCAGTACTTC NA NA TRBJ2-7 TRBV7-9
CATRGGMGTEAFF TGTGCCACCAGAGGGGGAATGGGGACTGAAGCTTTCTTT NA NA TRBJ1-1 TRBV15